This T cell receptor beta chain originates from a study of T cells in tumors after PD-1 blockade. Assay: immunoSEQ multiplex PCR; the TCRdb copy retains only in-frame clones and omits some. The sample includes tens of thousands of clones, around 80% of them seen just once. Per the germline V gene, CDR1 is SGHTA and CDR2 is FQGTGA. The CDR3 totals 12 residues. Deletions cut 3 bases from V and 8 bases from J, with 8 bases between. The sequence was collected from a human donor with basal cell carcinoma. J is TRBJ2-1 and V is TRBV7-3; D unresolved. Sequences were derived from PBMCs, sampled before anti-PD-1 treatment. CDR3 coding DNA: TGTGCCAGCAGCTTCGACTCCGATGAGCAGTTCTTC. It encodes CASSFDSDEQFF.